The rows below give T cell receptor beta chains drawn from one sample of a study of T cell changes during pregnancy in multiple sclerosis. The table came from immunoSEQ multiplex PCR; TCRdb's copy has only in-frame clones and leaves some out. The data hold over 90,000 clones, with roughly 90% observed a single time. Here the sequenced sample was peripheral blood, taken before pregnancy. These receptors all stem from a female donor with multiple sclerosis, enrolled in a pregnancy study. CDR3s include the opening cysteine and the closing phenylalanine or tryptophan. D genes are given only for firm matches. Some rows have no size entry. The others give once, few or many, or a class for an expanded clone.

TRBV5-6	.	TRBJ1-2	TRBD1	CASSRGQGYYGYTF	TGTGCCAGCAGCAGGGGACAGGGTTACTATGGCTACACCTTC
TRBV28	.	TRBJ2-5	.	CASSDTSRKTQYF	TGTGCCAGCAGTGATACTAGTCGTAAGACCCAGTACTTC
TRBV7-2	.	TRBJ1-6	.	CASSGTAGNKGSPLHF	TGTGCCAGCAGCGGAACGGCAGGGAATAAAGGGTCACCCCTCCACTTT
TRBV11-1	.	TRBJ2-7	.	CASTPEGGHSYEQYF	TGTGCCAGCACCCCGGAGGGTGGACACTCCTACGAGCAGTACTTC
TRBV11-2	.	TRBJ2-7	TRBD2	CASSSGWGLAENYEQYF	TGTGCCAGCAGCTCCGGGTGGGGACTAGCGGAAAACTACGAGCAGTACTTC
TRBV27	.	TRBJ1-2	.	CASSSGVVRGYTF	TGTGCCAGCAGTTCGGGGGTGGTGCGGGGCTACACCTTC
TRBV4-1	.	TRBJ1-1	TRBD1	CASSIRDRGNTEAFF	TGCGCCAGCAGCATCCGGGACAGGGGGAACACTGAAGCTTTCTTT
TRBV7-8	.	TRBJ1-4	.	CASREGSGGGEKLFF	TGTGCCAGCAGAGAGGGTTCTGGGGGCGGAGAAAAACTGTTTTTT
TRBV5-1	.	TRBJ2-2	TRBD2	CASSWTGGLNTGELFF	TGCGCCAGCAGCTGGACGGGGGGACTTAACACCGGGGAGCTGTTTTTT
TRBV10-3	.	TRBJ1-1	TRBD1	CAISDRGDTEAFF	TGTGCCATCAGTGACAGGGGGGACACTGAAGCTTTCTTT
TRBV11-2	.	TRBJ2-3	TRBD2	CASSLELAGIGDTQYF	TGTGCCAGCAGCTTAGAACTAGCGGGGATAGGAGATACGCAGTATTTT
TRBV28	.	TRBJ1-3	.	CASGQGNTIYF	TGTGCCAGCGGTCAGGGAAACACCATATATTTT
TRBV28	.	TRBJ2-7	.	CASSLRPTGAYEQYF	TGTGCCAGCAGTTTACGGCCCACCGGGGCCTACGAGCAGTACTTC
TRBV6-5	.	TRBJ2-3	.	CASSYSRFGSTDTQYF	TGTGCCAGCAGTTACAGCAGGTTTGGTAGCACAGATACGCAGTATTTT
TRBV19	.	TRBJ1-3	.	CASSHPSTESGNTIYF	TGTGCCAGTAGTCACCCATCTACCGAGTCTGGAAACACCATATATTTT
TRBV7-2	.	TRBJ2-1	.	CASRSGSSGNEQFF	TGTGCCAGCAGGAGTGGCTCTTCGGGGAATGAGCAGTTCTTC
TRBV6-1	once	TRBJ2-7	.	CASSAGGSSYEQYF	TGTGCCAGCAGTGCCGGGGGATCCTCCTACGAGCAGTACTTC
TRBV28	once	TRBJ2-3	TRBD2	CAESPGLAATDTQYF	TGTGCCGAATCACCGGGACTAGCGGCCACAGATACGCAGTATTTT
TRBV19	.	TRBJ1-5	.	CASSQGRNQPQHF	TGTGCCAGTAGTCAGGGGCGCAATCAGCCCCAGCATTTT
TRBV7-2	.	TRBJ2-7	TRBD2	CASSSRSSGVEQYF	TGTGCCAGCAGCTCCCGCAGTAGCGGGGTCGAGCAGTACTTC
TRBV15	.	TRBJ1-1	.	CATSREGAEAFF	TGTGCCACCAGCAGGGAAGGGGCTGAAGCTTTCTTT
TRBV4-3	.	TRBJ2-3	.	CASSQEVAGLGTDTQYF	TGCGCCAGCAGCCAAGAGGTCGCAGGGCTTGGCACAGATACGCAGTATTTT
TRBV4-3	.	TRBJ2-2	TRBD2	CASSQFTGGPIGELFF	TGCGCCAGCAGCCAATTTACGGGGGGGCCTATCGGGGAGCTGTTTTTT
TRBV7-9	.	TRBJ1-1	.	CASSLPGGVAEAFF	TGTGCCAGCAGCCTCCCCGGGGGGGTGGCTGAAGCTTTCTTT
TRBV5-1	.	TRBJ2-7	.	CASSLEGHSNPYEQYF	TGCGCCAGCAGCTTGGAGGGACACTCCAACCCCTACGAGCAGTACTTC
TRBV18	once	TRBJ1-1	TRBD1	CASSPSGGTDEAFF	TGTGCCAGCTCACCCTCAGGGGGGACGGATGAAGCTTTCTTT
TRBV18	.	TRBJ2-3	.	CASSTDISTDTQYF	TGTGCCAGCTCAACCGACATTTCCACAGATACGCAGTATTTT
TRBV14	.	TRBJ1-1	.	CASSRGVNTEAFF	TGTGCCAGCAGCCGGGGGGTGAACACTGAAGCTTTCTTT
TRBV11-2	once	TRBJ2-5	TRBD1	CASSQRQGVVKETQYF	TGTGCCAGCAGCCAACGACAGGGAGTGGTGAAAGAGACCCAGTACTTC
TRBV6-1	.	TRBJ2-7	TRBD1	CASMTGWSYEQYF	TGTGCCAGCATGACAGGGTGGTCCTACGAGCAGTACTTC
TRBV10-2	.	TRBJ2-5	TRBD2	CASSEELTGGPYETQYF	TGCGCCAGCAGTGAGGAACTTACGGGAGGGCCTTATGAGACCCAGTACTTC
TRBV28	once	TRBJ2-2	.	CASDQAGMNTGELFF	TGTGCCAGCGACCAGGCGGGGATGAACACCGGGGAGCTGTTTTTT
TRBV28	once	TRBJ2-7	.	CASSSPGRAALDEQYF	TGTGCCAGCAGCTCACCGGGCAGGGCGGCCCTTGACGAGCAGTACTTC
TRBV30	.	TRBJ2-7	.	CAWRRTANRFYEQYF	TGTGCCTGGAGGCGGACAGCGAACAGGTTCTACGAGCAGTACTTC
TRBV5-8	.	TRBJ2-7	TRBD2	CASSFYSGTSGYEQYF	TGTGCCAGCAGCTTCTATTCCGGGACTAGCGGCTACGAGCAGTACTTC
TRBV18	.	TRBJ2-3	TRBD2	CASSPGRERTDTQYF	TGTGCCAGCTCACCAGGGCGGGAGCGCACAGATACGCAGTATTTT
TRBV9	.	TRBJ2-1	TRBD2	CASSVGGGSDEQFF	TGTGCCAGCAGCGTAGGGGGCGGGAGCGATGAGCAGTTCTTC
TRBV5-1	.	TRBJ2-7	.	CASSLQSPYEQYF	TGCGCCAGCAGCTTGCAAAGCCCATACGAGCAGTACTTC
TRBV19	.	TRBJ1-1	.	CASNPAGLDYTEAFF	TGTGCCAGTAACCCGGCGGGTTTGGATTACACTGAAGCTTTCTTT
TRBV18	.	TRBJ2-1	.	CASSPPQGTPNAPSRGSGQFF	TGTGCCAGCTCACCACCCCAGGGGACCCCGAATGCCCCATCCAGAGGATCTGGGCAGTTCTTC
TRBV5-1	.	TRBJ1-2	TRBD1	CASNKGQEDGYTF	TGCGCCAGCAACAAAGGACAGGAGGATGGCTACACCTTC